This entry concerns a single T cell receptor beta chain. Germline V gene sequence: CDR1 SNHLY, CDR2 FYNNEI. There are 12 residues in the CDR3. With V trimmed by 7 bases and J by 6 bases, 2 bases remained unmatched. The record originates from a study of blood T cell repertoires in COVID-19. Study overall: There were acute and convalescent COVID-19 samples, and they came from the United States, Italy and Spain. T cells, B-cell-depleted T cells, or PBMCs provided the cDNA or gDNA that served as material.

In the source study's methods: Amplification of reference gene primers provided the estimated nucleated cell counts. Only in-frame clones appear in the TCRdb table, and some are missing; sequencing was by immunoSEQ multiplex PCR. The V and J calls and clone size are taken from that table; D and trimming were inferred from the DNA. Of approximately 160,000 clones in the sample, roughly four fifths were seen once. The rearrangement joins TRBV2 to TRBJ2-1, with 8 bases identical to TRBD1. The sequenced material came from peripheral blood. The source of this sequence is a man aged 35-49 years who had recovered from COVID-19. CDR3 sequence (DNA): TGTGCCAGCAACAGGGGGGCCAATGAGCAGTTCTTC. Amino acids: CASNRGANEQFF.